The entry below describes one T cell receptor beta chain. No antigen is known for it. The sample belongs to a study of early T cells in non-severe SARS-CoV-2 infection. Study-level results: There was a bias toward anti-spike CD8 responses in VDJdb matching, which missed private and CD4 specificities.

Individual cDNA molecules were tagged with unique molecular identifiers, the study reported. TCRdb re-derived calls from the 5' RACE reads in MiXCR, one entry per CDR3 protein. The profile shows more than 90,000 distinct CDR3 sequences, approximately 13% of them singletons. This CDR3 comprises 14 residues. CDR1 and CDR2 from the germline V gene are MDHEN and SYDVKM. Trimming removed 2 bases at V and 1 base at J, with 8 bases between. Sequenced input: whole blood. This chain joins TRBV28 and TRBJ1-2; D gene ambiguous. The receptor comes from an adult who was a healthcare worker with PCR-confirmed SARS-CoV-2 infection or an uninfected control (not recorded which). The CDR3 protein is CASSLKAVNYGYTF. For the CDR3, the DNA is TGTGCCAGCAGTTTAAAGGCGGTTAACTATGGCTACACCTTC.